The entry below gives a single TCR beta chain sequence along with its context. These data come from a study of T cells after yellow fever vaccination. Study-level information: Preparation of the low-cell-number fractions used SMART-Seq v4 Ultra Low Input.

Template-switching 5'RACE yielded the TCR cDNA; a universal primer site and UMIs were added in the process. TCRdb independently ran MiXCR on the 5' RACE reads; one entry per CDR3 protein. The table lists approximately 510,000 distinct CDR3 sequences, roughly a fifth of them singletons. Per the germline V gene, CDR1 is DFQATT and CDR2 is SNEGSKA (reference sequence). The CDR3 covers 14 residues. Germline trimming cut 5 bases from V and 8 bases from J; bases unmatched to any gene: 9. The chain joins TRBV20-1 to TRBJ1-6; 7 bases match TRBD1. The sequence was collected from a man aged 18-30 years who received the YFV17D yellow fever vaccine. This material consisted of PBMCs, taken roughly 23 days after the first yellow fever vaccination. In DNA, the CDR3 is TGCAGTGCTTCCCCCAGGGGGACGGATTCACCCCTCCACTTT. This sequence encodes CSASPRGTDSPLHF.